These T cell receptor beta chains were read from a single sample in a study of response to subunit inactivated influenza vaccine. TCRdb reprocessed the RT-PCR reads via MiXCR and lists one record per CDR3 protein. The table records about 650,000 distinct CDR3 sequences, 12% to 15% of them present only once. Sample: PBMCs from blood, taken approximately 15 days before vaccination. These receptors were collected from a man in his fifties or sixties who received an inactivated influenza vaccine. CDR3s include the opening cysteine and the closing phenylalanine or tryptophan. The D gene is left open where the match is weak. Clone size is stated in some rows and not others, as once, few, many or a class when expanded.

>TRBD1|14|TRBJ1-2|TRBV6-4|NA
TGTGCCAGCAGCCGGGACAGTTCTAACTATGGCTACACCTTC
CASSRDSSNYGYTF
>TRBD1|16|TRBJ1-2|TRBV5-1|NA
TGCGCCAGCAGCGGGGGGACAGCTACCACTAACTATGGCTACACCTTC
CASSGGTATTNYGYTF
>NA|15|TRBJ1-1|TRBV18|NA
TGTGCCAGCTCACCCTCGACAGTTTGGGACACTGAAGCTTTCTTT
CASSPSTVWDTEAFF
>TRBD2|15|TRBJ2-1|TRBV20-1|NA
TGCAGTGCTACTCGGACTAGCGGACCTAACCGTGAGCAGTTCTTC
CSATRTSGPNREQFF
>NA|14|TRBJ2-7|TRBV6-5|NA
TGTGCCAGCAGTTACGTGGGACCCACCTACGAGCAGTACTTC
CASSYVGPTYEQYF
>TRBD2|13|TRBJ2-7|TRBV6-5|few
TGTGCCAGCAGTTCTAGCGGGAGGTACGAGCAGTACTTC
CASSSSGRYEQYF
>TRBD2|15|TRBJ2-3|TRBV6-1|NA
TGTGCCAGCAGCCCCCTGAGCGGGAGGACAGATACGCAGTATTTT
CASSPLSGRTDTQYF
>NA|15|TRBJ2-3|TRBV10-3|few
TGTGCCATCAGAGTTCCAGGGACGAACACAGATACGCAGTATTTT
CAIRVPGTNTDTQYF
>NA|16|TRBJ2-1|TRBV2|many
TGTGCCAGCAGTGAAATTGTATGGGCTAGCGACAATGAGCAGTTCTTC
CASSEIVWASDNEQFF
>NA|16|TRBJ2-2|TRBV7-2|few
TGTGCCAGCAGCTTAATGGCGGGGTCGAACACCGGGGAGCTGTTTTTT
CASSLMAGSNTGELFF
>TRBD2|17|TRBJ2-2|TRBV5-1|few
TGCGCCAGCAGACAAAGTTCGTCGGGGGGGCGGTCCGGGGAGCTGTTTTTT
CASRQSSSGGRSGELFF
>TRBD2|15|TRBJ2-1|TRBV20-1|many
TGCAGTGCTAGAGATGCGGCTAGCGGTTACAATGAGCAGTTCTTC
CSARDAASGYNEQFF
>TRBD2|15|TRBJ2-1|TRBV7-2|NA
TGTGCCAGCAGCGCCGACTTAGCGGGGTACAATGAGCAGTTCTTC
CASSADLAGYNEQFF
>NA|18|TRBJ2-1|TRBV11-1|few
TGTGCCAGCAGCTTATTCGTCGCGCGCTCCAGCTCCTACAATGAGCAGTTCTTC
CASSLFVARSSSYNEQFF
>TRBD2|18|TRBJ2-1|TRBV7-8|NA
TGTGCCAGCAGCTCCTTCCTTCTGACTAGCGGGGGGATCAATGAGCAGTTCTTC
CASSSFLLTSGGINEQFF
>NA|15|TRBJ2-2|TRBV11-2|NA
TGTGCCAGCAGCTTAGAACTAGCCGGCACCGGGGAGCTGTTTTTT
CASSLELAGTGELFF
>TRBD2|15|TRBJ2-2|TRBV24-1|NA
TGTGCCACCAGTGATGGGACTACGAGGACCGGGGAGCTGTTTTTT
CATSDGTTRTGELFF
>NA|15|TRBJ2-5|TRBV7-2|few
TGTGCCAGCAGCTTAGTTCTAGGTACCCAAGAGACCCAGTACTTC
CASSLVLGTQETQYF
>NA|12|TRBJ2-3|TRBV21-1|NA
TGTGCCAGTCCCGATGGCACAGATACGCAGTATTTT
CASPDGTDTQYF
>TRBD1|14|TRBJ2-5|TRBV27|few
TGTGCCAGCAGTCAGACAGGGGGATGGGAGACCCAGTACTTC
CASSQTGGWETQYF
>NA|12|TRBJ2-3|TRBV20-1|few
TGCAGTGCTGCCGGACTGGCAGATACGCAGTATTTT
CSAAGLADTQYF
>TRBD2|18|TRBJ2-3|TRBV6-2/TRBV6-3|NA
TGTGCCAGCACTCGACCGGGACTAGCGGGAGCCGTTACAGATACGCAGTATTTT
CASTRPGLAGAVTDTQYF
>NA|16|TRBJ2-2|TRBV9|NA
TGTGCCAGCACCCGGGGGCAGGGGGCGAACACCGGGGAGCTGTTTTTT
CASTRGQGANTGELFF
>NA|11|TRBJ1-2|TRBV12-3/TRBV12-4|few
TGTGCCAGCAGTTCCGCCGTAGGGTACACCTTC
CASSSAVGYTF
>TRBD1|16|TRBJ2-2|TRBV19|few
TGTGCCAGTAGTAGGGGCCAGGGGGTAGGCACCGGGGAGCTGTTTTTT
CASSRGQGVGTGELFF
>NA|13|TRBJ2-5|TRBV20-1|NA
TGCAGTCAACCCTCGGGAGTCCTAGGGACCCAGTACTTC
CSQPSGVLGTQYF
>TRBD1|15|TRBJ2-3|TRBV5-8|NA
TGTGCCAGCAGCCCGGCGACAGGGGGGCCAGATACGCAGTATTTT
CASSPATGGPDTQYF